This TCR beta chain was sequenced for a study of blood T cells in healthy people across ages. A few counts support this clonotype. This CDR3 has 15 amino acids. V shed 2 bases and J 8 bases; nucleotides not matched to a gene: 8. CDR1 MNHNY and CDR2 SVGAGI come from the germline V gene (reference sequence). The authors ran a second PCR of about 6 to 12 cycles using a sample-barcoded 5' primer and a J-beta primer mix. TCRdb reprocessed the 5' RACE reads via MiXCR and lists one record per CDR3 protein. Altogether about 1.1 million distinct CDR3 sequences are present, more than 30% being singletons, with the ten largest covering 13%.

The chain employs TRBV6-6 and TRBJ2-2; 7 bases align to TRBD1. The sequence was collected from a man aged 18 to 30 in good health. What was sequenced was blood. The chain's CDR3 is CASSYTGTDRGELFF. DNA of the CDR3: TGTGCCAGCAGTTACACCGGGACAGATAGGGGGGAGCTGTTTTTT.